The clone carrying this T cell receptor beta chain was seen just once. This record belongs to a study of T cell changes during pregnancy in multiple sclerosis. The method was immunoSEQ multiplex PCR; TCRdb's version includes in-frame clones alone and lacks a portion of them. This table has about 100,000 clones, about 90% appearing once. The V and J ends lost 7 bases and 1 base respectively, with 13 bases between them. CDR1 LNHDA and CDR2 SQIVND come from the germline V gene (reference sequence). The CDR3 runs to 15 residues. The sample was peripheral blood, taken in the third trimester of pregnancy. The clonotype was recovered from a female donor in good health, enrolled as a control in a pregnancy study. The genes are TRBV19 and TRBJ2-2; the D gene is possibly TRBD1 (7 bases). The CDR3, as DNA: TGTGCCAGTATCAGGGGGGCCGTGAACACCGGGGAGCTGTTTTTT. This gives the protein CASIRGAVNTGELFF.